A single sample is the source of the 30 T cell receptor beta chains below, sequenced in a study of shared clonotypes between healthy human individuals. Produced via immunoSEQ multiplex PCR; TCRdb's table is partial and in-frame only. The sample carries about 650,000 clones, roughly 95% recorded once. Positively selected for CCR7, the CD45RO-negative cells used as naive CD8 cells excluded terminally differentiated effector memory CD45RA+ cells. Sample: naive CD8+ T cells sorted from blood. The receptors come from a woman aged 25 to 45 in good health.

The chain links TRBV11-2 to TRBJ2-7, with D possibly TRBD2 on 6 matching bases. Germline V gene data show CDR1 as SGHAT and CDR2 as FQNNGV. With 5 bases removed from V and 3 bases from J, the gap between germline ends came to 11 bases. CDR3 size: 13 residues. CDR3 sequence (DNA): TGTGCCAGCAGCCCAGGCGGGAACTACGAGCAGTACTTC. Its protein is CASSPGGNYEQYF.

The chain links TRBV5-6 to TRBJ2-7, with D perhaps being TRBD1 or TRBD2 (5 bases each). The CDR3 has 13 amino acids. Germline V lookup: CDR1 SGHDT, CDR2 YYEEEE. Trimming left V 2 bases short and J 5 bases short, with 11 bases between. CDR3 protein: CASSFGQGHEQYF. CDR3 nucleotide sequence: TGTGCCAGCAGCTTCGGTCAGGGACACGAGCAGTACTTC.

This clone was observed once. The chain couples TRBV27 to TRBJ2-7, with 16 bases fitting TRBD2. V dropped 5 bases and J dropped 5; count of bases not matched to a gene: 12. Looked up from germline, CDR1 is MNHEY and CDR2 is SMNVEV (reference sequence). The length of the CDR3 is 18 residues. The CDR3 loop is CASSTRPGLAGGLNEQYF. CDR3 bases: TGTGCCAGCAGTACCCGACCGGGACTAGCGGGAGGGCTTAACGAGCAGTACTTC.

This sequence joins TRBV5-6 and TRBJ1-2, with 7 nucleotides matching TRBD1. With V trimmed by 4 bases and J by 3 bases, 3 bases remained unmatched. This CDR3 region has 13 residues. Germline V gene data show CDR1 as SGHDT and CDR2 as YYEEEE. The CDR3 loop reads CASSDTGDYGYTF. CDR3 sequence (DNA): TGTGCCAGCAGCGATACAGGGGACTATGGCTACACCTTC. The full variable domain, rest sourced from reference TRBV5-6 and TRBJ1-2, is DAGVTQSPTHLIKTRGQQVTLRCSPKSGHDTVSWYQQALGQGPQFIFQYYEEEERQRGNFPDRFSGHQFPNYSSELNVNALLLGDSALYLCASSDTGDYGYTFGSGTRLTVV.

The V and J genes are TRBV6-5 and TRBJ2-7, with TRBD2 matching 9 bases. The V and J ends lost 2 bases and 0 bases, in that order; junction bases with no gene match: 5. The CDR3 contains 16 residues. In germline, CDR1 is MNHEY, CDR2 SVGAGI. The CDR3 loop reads CASSYMSGRNSYEQYF. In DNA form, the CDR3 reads TGTGCCAGCAGTTACATGAGCGGGAGGAACTCCTACGAGCAGTACTTC.

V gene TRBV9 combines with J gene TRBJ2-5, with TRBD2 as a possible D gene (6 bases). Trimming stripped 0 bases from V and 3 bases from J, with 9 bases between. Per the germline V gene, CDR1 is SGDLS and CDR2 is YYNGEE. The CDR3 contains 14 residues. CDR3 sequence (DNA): TGTGCCAGCAGCGTAGAAGGCGGGAAAGAGACCCAGTACTTC. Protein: CASSVEGGKETQYF.

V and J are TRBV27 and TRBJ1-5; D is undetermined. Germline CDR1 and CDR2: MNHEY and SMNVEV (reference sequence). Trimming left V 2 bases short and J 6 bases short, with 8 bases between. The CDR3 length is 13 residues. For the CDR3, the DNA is TGTGCCAGCAGTTTACCAGGTTTTCAGCCCCAGCATTTT. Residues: CASSLPGFQPQHF.

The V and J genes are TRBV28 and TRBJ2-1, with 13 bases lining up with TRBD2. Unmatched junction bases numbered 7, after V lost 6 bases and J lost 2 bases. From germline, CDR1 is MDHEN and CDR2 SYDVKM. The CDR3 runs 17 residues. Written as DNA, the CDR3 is TGTGCCAGCAGCCCCGGACTAGCGGGAGAAACCTACAATGAGCAGTTCTTC. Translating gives CASSPGLAGETYNEQFF.

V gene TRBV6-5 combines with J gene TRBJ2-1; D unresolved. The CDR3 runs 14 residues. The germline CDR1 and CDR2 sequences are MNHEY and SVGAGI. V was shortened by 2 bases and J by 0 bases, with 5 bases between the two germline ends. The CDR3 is CASSYAISYNEQFF. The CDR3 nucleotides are TGTGCCAGCAGTTACGCGATCTCCTACAATGAGCAGTTCTTC.

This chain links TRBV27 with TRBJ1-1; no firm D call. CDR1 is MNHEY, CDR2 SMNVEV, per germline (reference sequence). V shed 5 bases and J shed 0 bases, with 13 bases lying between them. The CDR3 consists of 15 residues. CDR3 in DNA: TGTGCCAGCAGTCCGCGGATGGGCATGAACACTGAAGCTTTCTTT. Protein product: CASSPRMGMNTEAFF.

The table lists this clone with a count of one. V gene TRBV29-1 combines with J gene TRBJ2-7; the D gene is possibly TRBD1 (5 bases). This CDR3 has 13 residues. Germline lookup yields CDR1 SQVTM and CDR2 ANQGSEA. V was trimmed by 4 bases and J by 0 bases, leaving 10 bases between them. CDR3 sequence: CSVAGPTSYEQYF. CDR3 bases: TGCAGCGTTGCAGGGCCTACCTCCTACGAGCAGTACTTC.

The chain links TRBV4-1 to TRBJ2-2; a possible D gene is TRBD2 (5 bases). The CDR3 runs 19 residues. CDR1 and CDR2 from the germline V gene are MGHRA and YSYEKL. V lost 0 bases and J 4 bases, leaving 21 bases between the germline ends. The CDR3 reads CASSQEWAGSAYLTGELFF. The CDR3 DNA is TGCGCCAGCAGCCAAGAGTGGGCTGGGAGCGCTTACCTCACCGGGGAGCTGTTTTTT.

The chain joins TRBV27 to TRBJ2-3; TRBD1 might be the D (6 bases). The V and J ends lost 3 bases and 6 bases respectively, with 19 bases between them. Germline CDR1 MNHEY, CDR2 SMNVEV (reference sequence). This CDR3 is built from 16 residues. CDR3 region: CASSFAGDRSFDTQYF. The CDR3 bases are TGTGCCAGCAGTTTTGCAGGCGACAGGTCGTTCGATACGCAGTATTTT.

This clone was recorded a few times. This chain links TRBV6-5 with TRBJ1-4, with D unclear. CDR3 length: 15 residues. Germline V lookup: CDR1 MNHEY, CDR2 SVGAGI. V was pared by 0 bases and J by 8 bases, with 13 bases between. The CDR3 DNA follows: TGTGCCAGCAGTTACTCTGGACCGGAGGGCGAAAAACTGTTTTTT. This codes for CASSYSGPEGEKLFF.

The CDR3 nucleotides are TGTGCCAGCAGTTTGGAGGTTGCAACTAATGAAAAACTGTTTTTT. Its translation is CASSLEVATNEKLFF. The chain employs TRBV28 and TRBJ1-4; no definite D call. Trimming shortened V by 3 bases and J by 0 bases, and 8 bases separated the two germline ends. The CDR3 totals 15 residues. The germline V gene has CDR1 MDHEN and CDR2 SYDVKM.

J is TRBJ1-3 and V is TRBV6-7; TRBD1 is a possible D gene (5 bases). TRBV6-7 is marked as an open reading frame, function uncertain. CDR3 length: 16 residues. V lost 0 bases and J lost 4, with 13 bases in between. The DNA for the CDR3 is TGTGCCAGCAGTTACTCGAGCAGGGAGGTAGGAAACACCATATATTTT. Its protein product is CASSYSSREVGNTIYF.

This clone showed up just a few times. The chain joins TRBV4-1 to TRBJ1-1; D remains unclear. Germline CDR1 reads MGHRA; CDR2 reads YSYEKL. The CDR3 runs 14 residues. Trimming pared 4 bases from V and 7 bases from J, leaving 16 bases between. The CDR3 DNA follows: TGCGCCAGCAGCCGCCTCGAAGGGTCTATTGAAGCTTTCTTT. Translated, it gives CASSRLEGSIEAFF.

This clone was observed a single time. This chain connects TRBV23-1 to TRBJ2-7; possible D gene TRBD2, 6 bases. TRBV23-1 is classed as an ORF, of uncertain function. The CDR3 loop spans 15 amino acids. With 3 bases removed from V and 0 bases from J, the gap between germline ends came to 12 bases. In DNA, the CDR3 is TGCGCCAGCAGTCACCGCCGGGACTGCTCCTACGAGCAGTACTTC. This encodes CASSHRRDCSYEQYF.

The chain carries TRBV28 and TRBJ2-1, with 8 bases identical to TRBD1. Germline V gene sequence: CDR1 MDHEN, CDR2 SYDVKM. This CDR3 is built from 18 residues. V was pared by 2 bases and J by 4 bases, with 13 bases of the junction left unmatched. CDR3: CASSLPRGDRGPYNEQFF. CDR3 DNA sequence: TGTGCCAGCAGTTTACCGCGGGGCGACAGGGGACCTTACAATGAGCAGTTCTTC.

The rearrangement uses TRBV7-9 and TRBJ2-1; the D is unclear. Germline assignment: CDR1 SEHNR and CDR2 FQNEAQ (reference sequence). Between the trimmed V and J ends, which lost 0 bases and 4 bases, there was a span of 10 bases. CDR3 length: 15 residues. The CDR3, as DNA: TGTGCCAGCAGCTTAGCTGCCGGCCTGTACAATGAGCAGTTCTTC. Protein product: CASSLAAGLYNEQFF.

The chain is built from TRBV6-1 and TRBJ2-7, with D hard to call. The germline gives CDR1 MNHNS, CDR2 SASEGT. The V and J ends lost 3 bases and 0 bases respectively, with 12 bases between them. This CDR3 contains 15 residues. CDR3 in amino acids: CASSDWSLGSYEQYF. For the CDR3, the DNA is TGTGCCAGCAGTGATTGGAGCTTGGGCTCCTACGAGCAGTACTTC.

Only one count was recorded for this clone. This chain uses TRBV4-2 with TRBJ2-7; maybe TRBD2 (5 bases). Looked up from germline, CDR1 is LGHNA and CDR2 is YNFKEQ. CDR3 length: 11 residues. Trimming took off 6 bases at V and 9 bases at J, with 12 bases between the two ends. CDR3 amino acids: CASSNTGGQYF. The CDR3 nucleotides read TGTGCCAGCAGTAATACCGGAGGGCAGTACTTC.

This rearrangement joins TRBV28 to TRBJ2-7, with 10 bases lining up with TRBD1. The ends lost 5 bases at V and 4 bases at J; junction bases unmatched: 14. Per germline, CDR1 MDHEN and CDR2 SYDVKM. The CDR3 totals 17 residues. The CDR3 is CASSTARGTGDRYEQYF. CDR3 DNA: TGTGCCAGCAGTACCGCGAGAGGGACAGGGGACAGGTACGAGCAGTACTTC.

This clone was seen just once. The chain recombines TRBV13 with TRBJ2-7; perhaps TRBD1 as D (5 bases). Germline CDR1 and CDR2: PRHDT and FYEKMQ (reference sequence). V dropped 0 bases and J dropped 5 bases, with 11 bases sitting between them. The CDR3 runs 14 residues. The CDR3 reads CASSLGRAGNEQYF. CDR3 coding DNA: TGTGCCAGCAGCTTAGGACGAGCAGGGAACGAGCAGTACTTC.

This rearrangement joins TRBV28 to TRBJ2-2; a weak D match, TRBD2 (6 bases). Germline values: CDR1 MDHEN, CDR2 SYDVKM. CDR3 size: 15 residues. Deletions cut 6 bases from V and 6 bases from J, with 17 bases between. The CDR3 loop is CASRTGGVEAGELFF. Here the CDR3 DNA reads TGTGCCAGCAGGACCGGAGGGGTCGAGGCCGGGGAGCTGTTTTTT.

The CDR3 spells CASSVVSDGNSPLHF. In nucleotides, the CDR3 is TGTGCCAGCAGCGTAGTATCGGACGGGAATTCACCCCTCCACTTT. This chain connects TRBV9 to TRBJ1-6; D ambiguous. This CDR3 spans 15 amino acids. The germline V and J ends were trimmed by 0 bases and 7 bases, with 11 bases remaining between them. The germline V gene has CDR1 SGDLS and CDR2 YYNGEE.

CDR3 in amino acids: CATDPFEAQYF. CDR3 nucleotides: TGTGCCACCGACCCTTTCGAGGCCCAGTACTTC. The chain combines TRBV7-9 with TRBJ2-5; unclear D gene. In germline, CDR1 is SEHNR, CDR2 FQNEAQ (reference sequence). The CDR3 is made up of 11 amino acids. V was trimmed by 10 bases and J by 9 bases, leaving 15 bases between them.

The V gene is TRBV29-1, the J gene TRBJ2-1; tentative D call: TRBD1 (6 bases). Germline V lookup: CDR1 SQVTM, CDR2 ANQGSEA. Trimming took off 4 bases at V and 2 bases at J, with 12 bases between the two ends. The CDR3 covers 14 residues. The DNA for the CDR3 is TGCAGCGTTGGGGGGCAGTCTACCTACAATGAGCAGTTCTTC. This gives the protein CSVGGQSTYNEQFF.

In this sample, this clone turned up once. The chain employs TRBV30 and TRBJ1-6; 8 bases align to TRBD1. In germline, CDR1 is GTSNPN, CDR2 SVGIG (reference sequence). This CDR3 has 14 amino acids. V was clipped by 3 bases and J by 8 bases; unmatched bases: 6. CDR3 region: CAWSPGQGDSPLHF. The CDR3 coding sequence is TGTGCCTGGAGCCCTGGACAGGGAGATTCACCCCTCCACTTT.

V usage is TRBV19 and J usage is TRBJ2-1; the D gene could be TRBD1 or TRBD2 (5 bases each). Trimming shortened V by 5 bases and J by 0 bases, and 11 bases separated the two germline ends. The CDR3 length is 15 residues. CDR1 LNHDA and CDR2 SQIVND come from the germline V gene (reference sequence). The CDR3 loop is CASSLGRGSYNEQFF. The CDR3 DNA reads TGTGCCAGTAGTCTGGGACGTGGCTCCTACAATGAGCAGTTCTTC.